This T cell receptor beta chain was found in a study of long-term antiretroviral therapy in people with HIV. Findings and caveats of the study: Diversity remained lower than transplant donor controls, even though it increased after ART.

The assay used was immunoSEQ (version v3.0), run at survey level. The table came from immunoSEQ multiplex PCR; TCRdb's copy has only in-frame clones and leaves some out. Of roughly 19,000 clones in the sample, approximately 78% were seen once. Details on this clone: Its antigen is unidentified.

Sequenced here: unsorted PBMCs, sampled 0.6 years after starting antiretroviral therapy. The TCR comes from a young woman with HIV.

The CDR3 DNA reads as TGCACCAGCAGCCAATTTCGACTAGCGGGTACCGGGGAGCTGTTTTTT. This codes for CTSSQFRLAGTGELFF. V gene TRBV1 combines with J gene TRBJ2-2; the table's TRBD2 call for D was not verified on the DNA. TRBV1 is designated a pseudogene. This CDR3 spans 16 amino acids.